This T cell receptor beta chain was retrieved from a study of shared clonotypes between healthy human individuals. For the study at large: CD8 memory received one plate per donor, CD8 naive two, CD4 memory three and CD4 naive three.

Libraries were prepared by immunoSEQ multiplex PCR; TCRdb keeps only in-frame clonotypes and omits some of them. The sample yields under 2,500,000 clones, approximately 95% seen once. About this clone: Its target is not known.

Study-wide points: Sampling covered blood only; tissue repertoires likely differ. Across subsets, estimated richness was generally greater for naive than for memory populations.

The germline V gene has CDR1 SGHAT and CDR2 FQNNGV. The V and J ends lost 5 bases and 2 bases respectively, with 13 bases between them. The CDR3 spans 15 residues. The source of this sequence is a man younger than 35 in good health. The specimen sequenced was naive CD4+ T cells sorted from blood. Specified subset: CD45RA+ positively selected. The chain uses TRBV11-2 and TRBJ1-3; D is unresolved. The CDR3, as DNA: TGTGCCAGCAGCCCCCACGGTACAGCTGGAAACACCATATATTTT. It encodes CASSPHGTAGNTIYF. The whole variable domain, filled in from reference TRBV11-2 and TRBJ1-3, reads EAGVAQSPRYKIIEKRQSVAFWCNPISGHATLYWYQQILGQGPKLLIQFQNNGVVDDSQLPKDRFSAERLKGVDSTLKIQPAKLEDSAVYLCASSPHGTAGNTIYFGEGSWLTVV.